Given below is one T cell receptor (beta chain) in context. V lost 4 bases, J lost 1 base, and 6 bases stayed unmatched. The CDR3 spans 15 residues. Germline-derived CDR1 and CDR2 are SGHTA and FQGNSA. This record belongs to a study of cytomegalovirus exposure and HLA in healthy donors. Primers: 60 Vbeta forward and 13 Jbeta reverse. Using immunoSEQ multiplex PCR, the repertoire was profiled, and TCRdb retains in-frame clones only, with some absent. This table has around 72,000 clones, 65% to 70% appearing once. Sequenced: PBMCs. The chain uses TRBV7-2 and TRBJ1-1; 7 bases map to TRBD1. The sequence came from a middle-aged man in good health and CMV-seropositive. The CDR3 DNA sequence: TGTGCCAGCAGCTGGACAGGACAGGCGAACACTGAAGCTTTCTTT. Translating it yields CASSWTGQANTEAFF.